This TCR beta chain originates from a study of cytomegalovirus exposure and HLA in healthy donors. CDR1 and CDR2 from the germline V gene are SGHNT and YYREEE (reference sequence). This CDR3 is built from 14 residues. V gave up 3 bases and J gave up 5 bases; unmatched junction bases: 7. Separate from the approximately 700-subject first cohort was the approximately 110-subject validation cohort, to which the donors belonged. Some clones are missing from TCRdb's copy, which holds only in-frame ones; the method was immunoSEQ multiplex PCR. The sample consists of tens of thousands of clones, 85% to 95% of them appearing once.

The sequenced sample was PBMCs. The chain is built from TRBV5-4 and TRBJ1-1, with 7 bases that match TRBD1. The TCR was taken from a man between 18 and 35 years old in good health and CMV-seronegative. The CDR3, as DNA: TGTGCCAGCAGCTGGAGACAGGGTAAGACTGAAGCTTTCTTT. Translated: CASSWRQGKTEAFF. Full variable domain (rest looked up from reference TRBV5-4 and TRBJ1-1): ETGVTQSPTHLIKTRGQQVTLRCSSQSGHNTVSWYQQALGQGPQFIFQYYREEENGRGNFPPRFSGLQFPNYSSELNVNALELDDSALYLCASSWRQGKTEAFFGQGTRLTVV.